Below are 21 T cell receptor beta chains sequenced from a single sample in a study of graft-versus-host responses after intestinal transplantation. Method: immunoSEQ multiplex PCR; TCRdb's copy keeps in-frame clones and lacks some. The sample holds some 120,000 clones, around nine tenths seen once. Their cognate antigens are unknown. Material: unstimulated CD4+ T cells sorted from spleen or lymph node cells, obtained before intestinal transplant. These receptors all come from a human donor who received an intestinal transplant.

The chain carries TRBV5-6 and TRBJ1-2; D is undetermined. V dropped 4 bases and J dropped 6 bases, with 16 bases sitting between them. CDR3 length equals 14 residues. Germline CDR1 and CDR2: SGHDT and YYEEEE. The DNA of the CDR3 is TGTGCCAGCAGCGCCCGGGGAGGTCTGAATGGCTACACCTTC. This gives the protein CASSARGGLNGYTF.

The chain uses TRBV7-8 and TRBJ2-5; D may be TRBD2 (7 bases). V was cut by 2 bases and J by 5 bases, with 15 bases left in between. CDR3 size: 15 residues. CDR1 is SGHVS, CDR2 FQNEAQ, per germline. The CDR3 nucleotides are TGTGCCAGCAGCTTACGCGGGGGCCGATTGGAGACCCAGTACTTC. It encodes CASSLRGGRLETQYF.

The chain uses TRBV29-1 and TRBJ1-1; the D gene is possibly TRBD1 (6 bases). This CDR3 spans 10 amino acids. CDR1 is SQVTM and CDR2 is ANQGSEA in the germline V gene. The V end was cut by 6 bases, the J end by 6 bases, with 8 bases between. CDR3 residues: CSVRGSEAFF. CDR3 bases: TGCAGCGTGAGGGGGTCTGAAGCTTTCTTT.

The chain employs TRBV15 and TRBJ2-4; weak D call: TRBD1 (5 bases). With 0 bases removed from V and 8 bases from J, the gap between germline ends came to 11 bases. Per the germline V gene, CDR1 is LNHNV and CDR2 is YYDKDF (reference sequence). The CDR3 sequence is 14 residues long. The CDR3 here is CATSRDQGWDIQYF. CDR3 nucleotide sequence: TGTGCCACCAGCAGAGACCAGGGATGGGACATTCAGTACTTC.

This chain uses TRBV5-1 with TRBJ1-1; a weak D match, TRBD1 (5 bases). Looked up from germline, CDR1 is SGHRS and CDR2 is YFSETQ. V was clipped by 0 bases and J by 3 bases, with 12 bases between them. The CDR3 spans 15 residues. This CDR3 is CASSLATGTDTEAFF. CDR3 sequence (DNA): TGCGCCAGCAGCTTGGCAACGGGGACGGACACTGAAGCTTTCTTT.

This clone was found once. This rearrangement joins TRBV27 to TRBJ2-1; D is unclear. The CDR3 extends over 14 amino acids. V lost 5 bases and J lost 0, with 8 bases in between. The germline gives CDR1 MNHEY, CDR2 SMNVEV (reference sequence). CDR3 protein: CASSPRGSYNEQFF. As DNA, the CDR3 is TGTGCCAGCAGTCCCAGAGGCTCCTACAATGAGCAGTTCTTC.

Here the CDR3 DNA reads TGTGCCAGTAGTATTCCGGGCAATGAGCAGTTCTTC. The encoded protein is CASSIPGNEQFF. The chain carries TRBV19 and TRBJ2-1; D is unclear. The CDR3 has 12 residues. Trimming pared 3 bases from V and 6 bases from J, leaving 6 bases between. In germline, CDR1 is LNHDA, CDR2 SQIVND (reference sequence). Complete variable domain (other parts from reference TRBV19 and TRBJ2-1): DGGITQSPKYLFRKEGQNVTLSCEQNLNHDAMYWYRQDPGQGLRLIYYSQIVNDFQKGDIAEGYSVSREKKESFPLTVTSAQKNPTAFYLCASSIPGNEQFFGPGTRLTVL.

This chain uses TRBV27 with TRBJ1-3, with a tentative D call TRBD1 (5 bases). The CDR3 extends over 16 amino acids. The germline V gene encodes CDR1 MNHEY and CDR2 SMNVEV (reference sequence). The V end was cut by 2 bases, the J end by 0 bases, with 11 bases between. The CDR3: CASSLGGRNSGNTIYF. CDR3 in DNA: TGTGCCAGCAGTTTAGGGGGACGTAACTCTGGAAACACCATATATTTT.

The chain is built from TRBV19 and TRBJ2-3; D is unclear. CDR3 length equals 12 residues. Germline CDR1 LNHDA, CDR2 SQIVND (reference sequence). Trimming cost V 3 bases and J 3 bases, with 4 bases left between them. The CDR3 nucleotides are TGTGCCAGTAGTATGGGGACAGATACGCAGTATTTT. Residues: CASSMGTDTQYF.

This chain uses TRBV6-1 with TRBJ2-1; TRBD2 matches 10 bases. There are 15 residues in the CDR3. CDR1 is MNHNS and CDR2 is SASEGT in the germline V gene. Trimming removed 1 base from V and 5 bases from J; junction bases left unmatched: 2. The CDR3 DNA reads TGTGCCAGCAGTGAAGGGACTAGCGGCAACAATGAGCAGTTCTTC. Translation: CASSEGTSGNNEQFF.

The chain joins TRBV11-2 to TRBJ1-2, with unresolved D. V was trimmed by 5 bases and J by 8 bases, leaving 12 bases between them. The CDR3 spans 12 residues. CDR1 SGHAT and CDR2 FQNNGV come from the germline V gene. The CDR3 DNA sequence: TGTGCCAGCAGCAACAGTTTGGGAGGCTACACCTTC. Protein sequence: CASSNSLGGYTF.

The J gene is TRBJ2-6, the V gene TRBV7-2; D call uncertain. Germline V lookup: CDR1 SGHTA, CDR2 FQGNSA. Deletions cut 3 bases from V and 1 base from J, with 4 bases between. This CDR3 has 14 residues. For the CDR3, the DNA is TGTGCCAGCAGCTTTGGGTCTGGGGCCAACGTCCTGACTTTC. Its translation: CASSFGSGANVLTF.

This sequence joins TRBV4-1 and TRBJ2-5, with TRBD2 matching 8 bases. Germline V gene sequence: CDR1 MGHRA, CDR2 YSYEKL. The CDR3 is made up of 16 amino acids. The J segment lost 5 bases and the V segment lost 0 bases, leaving 8 bases of the junction unmatched. The CDR3 nucleotides are TGCGCCAGCAGCCAAGACAGGGGACCGGGAGGGGAGACCCAGTACTTC. Translated: CASSQDRGPGGETQYF.

The rearrangement joins TRBV6-1 to TRBJ1-5; tentatively, D is TRBD1 (6 bases). V lost 2 bases and J lost 6, with 8 bases in between. The length of the CDR3 is 13 residues. Germline V gene sequence: CDR1 MNHNS, CDR2 SASEGT. The CDR3: CASSERGFQPQHF. CDR3 in DNA: TGTGCCAGCAGTGAAAGGGGGTTTCAGCCCCAGCATTTT.

V gene TRBV27 combines with J gene TRBJ1-3; D is undetermined. CDR1 and CDR2 from the germline V gene are MNHEY and SMNVEV (reference sequence). The CDR3 is 15 residues long. Trimming pared 5 bases from V and 2 bases from J, leaving 13 bases between. The CDR3 sequence: CASSPRGAPGNTIYF. CDR3 bases: TGTGCCAGCAGTCCTCGAGGCGCCCCTGGAAACACCATATATTTT.

This rearrangement joins TRBV6-5 to TRBJ1-2, with 12 nucleotides matching TRBD1. This CDR3 comprises 16 residues. After removal of 0 bases from V and 8 bases from J, the junction contained 7 bases not matched to a gene. CDR1 is MNHEY, CDR2 SVGAGI, per germline. The CDR3 sequence is CASSYSVGQGARGYTF. The CDR3 DNA is TGTGCCAGCAGTTACTCGGTGGGACAGGGGGCCAGAGGCTACACCTTC.

The V call is TRBV5-1, the J call TRBJ2-1; tentatively, D is TRBD1 or TRBD2 (5 bases each). The CDR3 loop spans 16 amino acids. Germline V gene data show CDR1 as SGHRS and CDR2 as YFSETQ. V gave up 0 bases and J gave up 4 bases, with 14 bases separating them. The CDR3 sequence is CASSLDGTFTYNEQFF. Written as DNA, the CDR3 is TGCGCCAGCAGCTTGGACGGGACCTTTACTTACAATGAGCAGTTCTTC.

The V gene is TRBV4-3, the J gene TRBJ2-7; no definite D call. From germline, CDR1 is LGHNA and CDR2 YSLEER. This CDR3 has 13 amino acids. V was clipped by 0 bases and J by 4 bases, with 7 bases between them. The CDR3 nucleotides read TGCGCCAGCAGCCAAGAAATTGGATACGAGCAGTACTTC. The encoded protein is CASSQEIGYEQYF.

The genes are TRBV7-8 and TRBJ2-7; D is ambiguous. The CDR3 sequence is 12 residues long. The V gene lost 1 base and the J gene lost 3 bases, with 4 bases spanning the gap. The germline V gene has CDR1 SGHVS and CDR2 FQNEAQ. CDR3 region: CASSLVGYEQYF. DNA of the CDR3: TGTGCCAGCAGCTTAGTTGGCTACGAGCAGTACTTC.

This chain joins TRBV11-3 and TRBJ2-5; D is undetermined. The end of the DNA aligns better with TRBJ2-7, so the J call may be wrong. CDR1 and CDR2 (germline): SGHNT, YENEEA. The CDR3 runs to 11 residues. CDR3 nucleotides: TGTGCCAGCAGCTTAGACCACGAGCAGTACTTC. As protein: CASSLDHEQYF.

The V and J genes are TRBV2 and TRBJ2-1; tentative D call: TRBD2 (8 bases). Trimming stripped 8 bases from V and 3 bases from J, with 20 bases between. CDR1 is SNHLY and CDR2 is FYNNEI in the germline V gene. The CDR3 extends over 16 amino acids. The CDR3 bases are TGTGCCAGCCGAGAAGGGGGCGGGGGGCACTACAATGAGCAGTTCTTC. It codes for CASREGGGGHYNEQFF.